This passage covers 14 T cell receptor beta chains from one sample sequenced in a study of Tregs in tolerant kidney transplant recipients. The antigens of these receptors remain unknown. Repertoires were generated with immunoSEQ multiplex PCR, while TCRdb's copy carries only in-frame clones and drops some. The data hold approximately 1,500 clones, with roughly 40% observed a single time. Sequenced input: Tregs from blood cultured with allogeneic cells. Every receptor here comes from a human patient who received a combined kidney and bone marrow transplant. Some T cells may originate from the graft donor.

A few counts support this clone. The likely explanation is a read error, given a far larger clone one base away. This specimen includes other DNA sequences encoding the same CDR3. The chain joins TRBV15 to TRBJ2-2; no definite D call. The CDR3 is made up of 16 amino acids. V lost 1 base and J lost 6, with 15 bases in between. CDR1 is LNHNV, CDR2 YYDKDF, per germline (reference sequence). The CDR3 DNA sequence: TGTGCCACCAGCAGAGCGCGAGGACCGCTTGCCGGGGAGCTGTTTTTT. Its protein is CATSRARGPLAGELFF.

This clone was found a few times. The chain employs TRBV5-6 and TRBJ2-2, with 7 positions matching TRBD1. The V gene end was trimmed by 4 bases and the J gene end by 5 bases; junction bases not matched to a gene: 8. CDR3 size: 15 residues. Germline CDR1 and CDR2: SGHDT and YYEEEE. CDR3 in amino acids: CASSPTGAITGELFF. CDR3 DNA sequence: TGTGCCAGCAGCCCCACAGGGGCGATAACCGGGGAGCTGTTTTTT.

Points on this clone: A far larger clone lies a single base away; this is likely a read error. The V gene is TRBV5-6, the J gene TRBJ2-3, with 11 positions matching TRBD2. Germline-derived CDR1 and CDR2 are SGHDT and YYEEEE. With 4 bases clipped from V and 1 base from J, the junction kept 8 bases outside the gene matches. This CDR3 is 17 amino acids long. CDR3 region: CASSAYGLAGGTDTQYF. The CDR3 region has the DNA TGTGCCAGCAGCGCTTACGGACTAGCGGGCGGCACAGATACGCAGTATTTT. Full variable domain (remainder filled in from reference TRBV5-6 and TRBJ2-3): DAGVTQSPTHLIKTRGQQVTLRCSPKSGHDTVSWYQQALGQGPQFIFQYYEEEERQRGNFPDRFSGHQFPNYSSELNVNALLLGDSALYLCASSAYGLAGGTDTQYFGPGTRLTVL.

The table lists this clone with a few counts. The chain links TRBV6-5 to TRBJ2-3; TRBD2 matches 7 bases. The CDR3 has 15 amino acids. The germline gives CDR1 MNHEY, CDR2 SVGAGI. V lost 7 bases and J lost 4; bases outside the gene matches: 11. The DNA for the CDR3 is TGTGCCAGCACCCCAAGGGGACGGGAGGCAGATACGCAGTATTTT. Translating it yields CASTPRGREADTQYF.

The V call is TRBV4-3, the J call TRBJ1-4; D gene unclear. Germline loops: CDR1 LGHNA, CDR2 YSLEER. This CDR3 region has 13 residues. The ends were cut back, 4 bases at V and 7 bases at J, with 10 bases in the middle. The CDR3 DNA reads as TGCGCCAGCAGCCGCTACTGGGGTGAAAAACTGTTTTTT. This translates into CASSRYWGEKLFF.

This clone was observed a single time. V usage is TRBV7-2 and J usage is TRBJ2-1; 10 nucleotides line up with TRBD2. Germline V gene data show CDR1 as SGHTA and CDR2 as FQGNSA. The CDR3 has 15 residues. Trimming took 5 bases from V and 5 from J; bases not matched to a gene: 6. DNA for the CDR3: TGTGCCAGCAGCCGGACTAGCGGAGCTAACAATGAGCAGTTCTTC. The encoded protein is CASSRTSGANNEQFF.

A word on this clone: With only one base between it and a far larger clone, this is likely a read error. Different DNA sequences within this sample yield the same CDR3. CDR3 bases: TGCGCCAGCAGCTTGATAGGCCTGGACGAGCAGTACTTC. Translated, it gives CASSLIGLDEQYF. This chain uses TRBV5-1 with TRBJ2-7; D uncertain. The CDR3 covers 13 residues. Germline V gene lookup returns CDR1 SGHRS and CDR2 YFSETQ. Trimming took off 1 base at V and 5 bases at J, with 10 bases between the two ends.

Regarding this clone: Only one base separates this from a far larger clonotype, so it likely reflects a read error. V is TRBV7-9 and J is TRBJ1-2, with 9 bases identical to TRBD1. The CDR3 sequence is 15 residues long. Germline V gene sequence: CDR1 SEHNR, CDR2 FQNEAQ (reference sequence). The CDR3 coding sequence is TGTGTCAGCAGAGACTTTTCGGGACAGGGAGTCGACTACACCTTC. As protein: CVSRDFSGQGVDYTF.

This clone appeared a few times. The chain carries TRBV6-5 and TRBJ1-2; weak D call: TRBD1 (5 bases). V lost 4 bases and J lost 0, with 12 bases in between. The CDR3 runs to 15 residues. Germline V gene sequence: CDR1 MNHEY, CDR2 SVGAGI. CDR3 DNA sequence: TGTGCCAGCAGTTTAGGCAGGGCCGCTAACTATGGCTACACCTTC. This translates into CASSLGRAANYGYTF.

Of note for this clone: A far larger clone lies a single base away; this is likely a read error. CDR3 nucleotides: TGTGCCAGCTTTAGGGACAGGTTGTTCCATGAGCAGTTCTTC. It is translated as CASFRDRLFHEQFF. J is TRBJ2-1 and V is TRBV27; the match to TRBD1 covers 8 bases. J lost 8 bases, V lost 8 bases, and 11 bases had no gene match. The CDR3 runs 14 residues. Germline loops: CDR1 MNHEY, CDR2 SMNVEV (reference sequence).

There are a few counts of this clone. For the CDR3, the DNA is TGTGCCAGTAGTAGGGGGGCGGGTATGAACACTGAAGCTTTCTTT. Encoded protein: CASSRGAGMNTEAFF. The chain links TRBV19 to TRBJ1-1, with TRBD1 as a possible D gene (6 bases). Trimming took 4 bases from V and 0 from J, leaving 12 bases between them. This CDR3 has 15 residues. CDR1 is LNHDA, CDR2 SQIVND, per germline (reference sequence).

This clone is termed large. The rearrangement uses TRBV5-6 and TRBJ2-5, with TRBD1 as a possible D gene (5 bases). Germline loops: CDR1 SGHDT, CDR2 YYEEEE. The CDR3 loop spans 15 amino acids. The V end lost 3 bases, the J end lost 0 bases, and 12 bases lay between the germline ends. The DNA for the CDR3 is TGTGCCAGCAGCTCTCAGGGTCCGTACCAAGAGACCCAGTACTTC. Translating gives CASSSQGPYQETQYF.

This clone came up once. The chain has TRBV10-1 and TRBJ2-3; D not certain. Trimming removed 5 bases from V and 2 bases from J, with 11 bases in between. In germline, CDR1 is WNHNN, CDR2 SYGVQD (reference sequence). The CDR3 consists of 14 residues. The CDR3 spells CASSRGLNTDTQYF. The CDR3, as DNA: TGCGCCAGCAGTCGCGGCCTGAACACAGATACGCAGTATTTT.

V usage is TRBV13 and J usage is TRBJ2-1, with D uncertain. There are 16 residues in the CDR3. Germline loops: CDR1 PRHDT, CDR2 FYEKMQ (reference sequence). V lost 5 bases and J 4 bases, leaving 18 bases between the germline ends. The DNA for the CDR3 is TGTGCCAGCAGCGCATACTACTACCTACAGTACAATGAGCAGTTCTTC. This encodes CASSAYYYLQYNEQFF.